The text below deals with one TCR beta chain. Full-length variable regions came from constant-region reverse primers plus semi-nested Nested Universal Primer A PCR. TCRdb itself ran the 5' RACE reads through MiXCR, one entry per CDR3 protein. There are tens of thousands of distinct CDR3 sequences in the sample; 22% occur only once, and 4.3% lies in the top ten. In germline, CDR1 is MNHNS, CDR2 SASEGT. The V and J ends lost 8 bases and 7 bases respectively, with 6 bases between them. The CDR3 extends over 9 amino acids. Treg sorting used a CD4+CD25+CD127-/low gate. This TCR was sampled from a female donor with breast cancer. Sequenced sample: Tregs sorted from a lymph node. The chain links TRBV6-1 to TRBJ2-7, with D uncertain. This chain's CDR3 is CASSSEQYF. CDR3 in DNA: TGTGCCAGCTCTTCTGAGCAGTACTTC.